This is a list of T cell receptor beta chains from one sample in a study of T-cell memory formation after mild COVID-19. TCRdb independently ran MiXCR on the 5' RACE reads; one entry per CDR3 protein. This sample has over 150,000 distinct CDR3 sequences, with about 21% found just once. Sequencing input: PBMCs or a T cell subset sorted from them (not recorded which). The receptors were gathered from an adult woman who had mild COVID-19 (a few samples of this study predate the infection). Cell type and time point are not known. CDR3s include the opening cysteine and the closing phenylalanine or tryptophan. D genes are given only for firm matches. Some rows mark clone size as missing; the rest say once, few, many or name a class of expanded clone.

j_call cdr3_length v_call clone_size d_call cdr3_nt cdr3_aa
TRBJ2-5 14 TRBV29-1 few . TGCAGCGTCCCAAGGACAGGAGGGCAAGAGACCCAGTACTTC CSVPRTGGQETQYF
TRBJ2-3 16 TRBV18 . TRBD2 TGTGCCAGCTCACCACCGACTAGCGGAGTCACAGATACGCAGTATTTT CASSPPTSGVTDTQYF
TRBJ2-3 15 TRBV12-3/TRBV12-4 . TRBD2 TGTGCCAGCAGTTTAGGAGCGGGGTTCTCAGATACGCAGTATTTT CASSLGAGFSDTQYF
TRBJ2-3 12 TRBV12-3/TRBV12-4 . . TGTGCCAGCGGATGGAGGGTACATACGCAGTATTTT CASGWRVHTQYF
TRBJ2-7 12 TRBV7-2 few . TGTGCATTACTTCGAGGCCCCTACGAGCAGTACTTC CALLRGPYEQYF
TRBJ1-5 12 TRBV4-2 . . TGTGCCAGCAGCCAAGAGAGAGGGGCCCAGCATTTT CASSQERGAQHF
TRBJ2-1 14 TRBV7-9 many TRBD1 TGTGCCAGCACCCTCGTGACAGGGATCGATGAGCAGTTCTTC CASTLVTGIDEQFF
TRBJ2-1 16 TRBV7-2 few TRBD1 TGTGCCAGCAGCTGGCAGGACAGGGCTCCTTACAATGAGCAGTTCTTC CASSWQDRAPYNEQFF
TRBJ2-1 16 TRBV6-2/TRBV6-3 . . TGTGCCAGCAGCTACACACCAGGGCGGGCCTACAATGAGCAGTTCTTC CASSYTPGRAYNEQFF
TRBJ2-3 16 TRBV7-8 . TRBD1 TGTGCCAGCAGCTACCCCCGACAGGGGTTCACAGATACGCAGTATTTT CASSYPRQGFTDTQYF
TRBJ2-7 13 TRBV28 . . TGTGCCAGCAGTTTGACACAGAACTACGAGCAGTACTTC CASSLTQNYEQYF
TRBJ2-3 17 TRBV4-3 few TRBD2 TGCGCCAGCAGCCAAACGTTAGCGGGAGGAGGCACAGATACGCAGTATTTT CASSQTLAGGGTDTQYF
TRBJ1-1 14 TRBV7-9 . . TGTGCCAGCAGCTTACTACGTCCGGGCGCTGAAGCTTTCTTT CASSLLRPGAEAFF
TRBJ2-3 16 TRBV6-5 few . TGTGCCAGCAGTTACTCTGTCCAGCGGCCCACAGATACGCAGTATTTT CASSYSVQRPTDTQYF
TRBJ2-7 16 TRBV7-2 . TRBD2 TGTGCCAGCAGCCCGAGAGCGGGACGCTTGGACCACGAGCAGTACTTC CASSPRAGRLDHEQYF
TRBJ1-1 13 TRBV20-1 few . TGCAGTGCTAGATTTGGGGGTGTCGCTGAAGCTTTCTTT CSARFGGVAEAFF
TRBJ2-3 15 TRBV7-9 few TRBD2 TGTGCCAGCAGCCATCCTAGCGGGACGGCGGATACGCAGTATTTT CASSHPSGTADTQYF
TRBJ2-7 13 TRBV19 few TRBD2 TGTGCCAGTAGTATCGCGGGAGCCTACGAGCAGTACTTC CASSIAGAYEQYF
TRBJ1-1 19 TRBV7-9 . TRBD1 TGTGCCAGCAGCCCGCCACTCCTGGGGGACAGGGCCATGAACACTGAAGCTTTCTTT CASSPPLLGDRAMNTEAFF
TRBJ2-3 21 TRBV10-3 . TRBD1 TGTGCCATCAGTGGGACTCCCAGGGTGAGACAGGGCATTGTCCTCACGGATACGCAGTATTTT CAISGTPRVRQGIVLTDTQYF
TRBJ2-7 13 TRBV6-2/TRBV6-3 . TRBD2 TGTGCCAGTACCCCGGGACTAGGGATTGAGCAGTACTTC CASTPGLGIEQYF
TRBJ2-7 14 TRBV19 . . TGTGCCAGTACTGTGACGGCTAGCTCCTACGAGCAGTACTTC CASTVTASSYEQYF
TRBJ2-2 18 TRBV3-1 once TRBD2 TGTGCCAGCAGCCAAGATAGGGTGGCGGGAGAAAGAACCGGGGAGCTGTTTTTT CASSQDRVAGERTGELFF